The clone carrying this T cell receptor gamma chain came up many times. Its target is unknown. This entry belongs to a study of gamma delta lymphoproliferative disorders and STAT genes. Overall study context: Delta libraries were made per EuroClonality-NGS working group procedure.

Whole-study findings and limits: In whole-repertoire clustering, gamma separated patients from controls, unlike delta.

TCRdb applied CATT to the multiplex PCR reads for clone calling. The sample lists 4,500 to 5,000 gamma-chain clones, 6% to 9% occurring once. Genomic DNA from isolated PBMCs served as the sequencing template. Sequencing was performed on blood. This clonotype was sampled from a human donor in good health.

The CDR3 is CATWDGRNYYKKLF. The CDR3 DNA follows: TGTGCCACCTGGGATGGCCGGAATTATTATAAGAAACTCTTT. This chain uses TRGV4 with TRGJ1 or TRGJ2. TCRdb carries no J gene annotation; the J gene was assigned here by matching the DNA with germline. Germline trimming cut 1 base from V and 0 bases from J; bases unmatched to any gene: 3. The germline V gene encodes CDR1 EGSTGY and CDR2 YDSYTSSV. CDR3 length: 14 amino acids.